Shown below are 6 T cell receptor beta chains from a single sample sequenced in a study of OX40 agonist ivuxolimab in advanced cancers. The repertoire was sequenced with immunoSEQ multiplex PCR; TCRdb's copy has only in-frame clones and lacks some. This table holds 60,000 to 75,000 clones, 83% found once. Sample: CD4+ or CD8+ T cells sorted from blood, taken in a trial of the OX40 agonist ivuxolimab. The source of these receptors is an adult with an advanced solid tumor such as melanoma, head and neck, liver or kidney cancer.

This chain joins TRBV19 and TRBJ2-5, with a possible D match to TRBD2 (5 bases). The ends were cut back, 10 bases at V and 0 bases at J, with 18 bases in the middle. The length of the CDR3 is 15 residues. Germline loops: CDR1 LNHDA, CDR2 SQIVND (reference sequence). The CDR3 spells CATEDLYGDQETQYF. The CDR3 DNA reads as TGTGCCACCGAAGATTTATACGGGGACCAAGAGACCCAGTACTTC.

The chain combines TRBV14 with TRBJ2-3; 8 bases are a match to TRBD1. With 0 bases clipped from V and 3 bases from J, the junction kept 2 bases outside the gene matches. This CDR3 has 15 residues. In germline, CDR1 is SGHDN, CDR2 FVKESK. Here the CDR3 DNA reads TGTGCCAGCAGCCAAGAACAGGGGGGTACAGATACGCAGTATTTT. Translated: CASSQEQGGTDTQYF.

The chain recombines TRBV5-1 with TRBJ1-1; D gene unclear. CDR1 and CDR2 from the germline V gene are SGHRS and YFSETQ. V was cut by 0 bases and J by 1 base, with 7 bases left in between. This CDR3 contains 14 residues. CDR3 protein: CASSLASGNTEAFF. Written as DNA, the CDR3 is TGCGCCAGCAGCTTGGCGTCAGGGAACACTGAAGCTTTCTTT.

The V call is TRBV5-6, the J call TRBJ2-5; D tentatively reads TRBD1 or TRBD2 (6 bases each). Germline lookup yields CDR1 SGHDT and CDR2 YYEEEE. The CDR3 spans 13 residues. Trimming took off 2 bases at V and 4 bases at J, with 9 bases between the two ends. The CDR3 DNA is TGTGCCAGCAGCTTTGGAGGGGGAGAGACCCAGTACTTC. This codes for CASSFGGGETQYF. The entire variable domain, with the rest obtained from reference TRBV5-6 and TRBJ2-5, is as follows: DAGVTQSPTHLIKTRGQQVTLRCSPKSGHDTVSWYQQALGQGPQFIFQYYEEEERQRGNFPDRFSGHQFPNYSSELNVNALLLGDSALYLCASSFGGGETQYFGPGTRLLVL.

The J gene is TRBJ1-2, the V gene TRBV5-4, with TRBD1 as a possible D gene (6 bases). Trimming removed 5 bases from V and 7 bases from J, with 18 bases in between. This CDR3 spans 14 amino acids. The germline CDR1 and CDR2 sequences are SGHNT and YYREEE (reference sequence). The CDR3 coding sequence is TGTGCCAGCAGACTGAAGACAGGCGCTATTGGCTACACCTTC. Protein product: CASRLKTGAIGYTF.

This clone was detected only once. V gene TRBV29-1 combines with J gene TRBJ2-7; 8 nucleotides align to TRBD1. CDR1 and CDR2 (germline): SQVTM, ANQGSEA. The V and J ends lost 4 bases and 3 bases, in that order; junction bases with no gene match: 11. The CDR3 is 15 residues long. This CDR3 is CSVAGQEHTVYEQYF. Here the CDR3 DNA reads TGCAGCGTTGCGGGACAGGAACATACCGTCTACGAGCAGTACTTC.